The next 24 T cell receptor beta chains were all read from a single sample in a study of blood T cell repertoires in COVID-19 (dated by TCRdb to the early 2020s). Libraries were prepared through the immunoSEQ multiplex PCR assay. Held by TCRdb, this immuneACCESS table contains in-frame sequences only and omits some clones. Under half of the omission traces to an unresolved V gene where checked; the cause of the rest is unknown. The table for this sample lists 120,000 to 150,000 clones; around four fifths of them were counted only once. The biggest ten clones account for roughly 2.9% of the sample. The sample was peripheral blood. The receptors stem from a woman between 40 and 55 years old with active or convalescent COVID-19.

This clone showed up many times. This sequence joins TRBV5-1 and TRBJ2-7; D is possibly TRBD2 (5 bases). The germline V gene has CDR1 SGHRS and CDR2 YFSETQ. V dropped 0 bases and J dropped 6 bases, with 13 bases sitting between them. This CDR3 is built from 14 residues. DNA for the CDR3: TGCGCCAGCAGCTTGGAGGGAGAGGGAGCCGAGCAGTACTTC. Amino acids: CASSLEGEGAEQYF.

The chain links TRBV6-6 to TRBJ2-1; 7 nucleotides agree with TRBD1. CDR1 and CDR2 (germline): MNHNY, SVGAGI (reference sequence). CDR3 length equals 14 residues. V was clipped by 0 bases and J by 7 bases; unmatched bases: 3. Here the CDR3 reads CASSYSGQRNEQFF. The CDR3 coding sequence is TGTGCCAGCAGTTACTCGGGACAGAGGAATGAGCAGTTCTTC.

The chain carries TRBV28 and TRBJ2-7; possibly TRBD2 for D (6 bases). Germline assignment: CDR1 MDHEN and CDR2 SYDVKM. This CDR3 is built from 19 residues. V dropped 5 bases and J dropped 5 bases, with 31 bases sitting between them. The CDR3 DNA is TGTGCCAGCAGTAAACTTTCCTCCCTTTTGGCAGGGAGGTCTGACGAGCAGTACTTC. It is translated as CASSKLSSLLAGRSDEQYF. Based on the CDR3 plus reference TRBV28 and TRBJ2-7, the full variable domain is DVKVTQSSRYLVKRTGEKVFLECVQDMDHENMFWYRQDPGLGLRLIYFSYDVKMKEKGDIPEGYSVSREKKERFSLILESASTNQTSMYLCASSKLSSLLAGRSDEQYFGPGTRLTVT.

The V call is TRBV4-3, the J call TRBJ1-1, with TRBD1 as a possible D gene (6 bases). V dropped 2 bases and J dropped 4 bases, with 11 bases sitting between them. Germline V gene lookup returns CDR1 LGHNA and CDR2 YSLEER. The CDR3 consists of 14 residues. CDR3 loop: CASSQTGFFTEAFF. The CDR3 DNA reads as TGCGCCAGCAGCCAAACAGGGTTCTTCACTGAAGCTTTCTTT.

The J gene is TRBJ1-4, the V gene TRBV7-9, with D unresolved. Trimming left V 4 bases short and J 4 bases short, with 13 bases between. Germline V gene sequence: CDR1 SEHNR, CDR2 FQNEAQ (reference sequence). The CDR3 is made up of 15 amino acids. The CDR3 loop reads CASSSFGIFNEKLFF. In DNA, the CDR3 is TGTGCCAGCAGCTCCTTCGGGATATTTAATGAAAAACTGTTTTTT.

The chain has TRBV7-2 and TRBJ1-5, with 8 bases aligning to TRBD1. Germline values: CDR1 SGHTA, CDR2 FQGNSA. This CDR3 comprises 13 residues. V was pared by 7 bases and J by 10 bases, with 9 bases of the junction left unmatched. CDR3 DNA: TGTGCCAGCACCTCCCAGGGGGCAAGTCCCCAGCATTTT. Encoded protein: CASTSQGASPQHF.

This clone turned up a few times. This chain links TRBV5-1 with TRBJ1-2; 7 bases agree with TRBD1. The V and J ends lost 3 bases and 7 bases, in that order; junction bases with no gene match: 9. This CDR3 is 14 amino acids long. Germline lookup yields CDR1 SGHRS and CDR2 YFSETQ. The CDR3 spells CASSSEDRVRGYTF. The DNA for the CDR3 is TGCGCCAGCAGCTCGGAAGACAGGGTTCGTGGCTACACCTTC.

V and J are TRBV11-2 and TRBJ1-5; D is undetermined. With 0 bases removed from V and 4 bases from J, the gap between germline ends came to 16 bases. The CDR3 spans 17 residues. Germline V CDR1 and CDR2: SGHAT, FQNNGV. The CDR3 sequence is CASSLDGSGVWNQPQHF. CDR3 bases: TGTGCCAGCAGCTTAGATGGGTCAGGCGTTTGGAATCAGCCCCAGCATTTT.

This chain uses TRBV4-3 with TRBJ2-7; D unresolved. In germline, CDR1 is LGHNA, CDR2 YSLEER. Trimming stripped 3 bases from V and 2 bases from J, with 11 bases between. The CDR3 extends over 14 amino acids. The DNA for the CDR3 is TGCGCCAGCAGCCAGCGCAGGCATACCTACGAGCAGTACTTC. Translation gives CASSQRRHTYEQYF.

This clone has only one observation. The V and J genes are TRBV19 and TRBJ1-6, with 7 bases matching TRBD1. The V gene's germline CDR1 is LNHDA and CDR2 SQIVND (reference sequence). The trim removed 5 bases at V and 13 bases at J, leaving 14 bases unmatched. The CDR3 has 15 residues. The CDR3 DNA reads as TGTGCCAGTAGTGGCGGGACAGCTCTTTATGCTCCCCTCCACTTT. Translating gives CASSGGTALYAPLHF.

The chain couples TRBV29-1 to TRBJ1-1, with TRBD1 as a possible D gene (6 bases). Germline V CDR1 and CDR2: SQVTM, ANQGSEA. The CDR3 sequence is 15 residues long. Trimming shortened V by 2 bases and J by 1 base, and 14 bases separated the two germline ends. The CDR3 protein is CSVERGAWGNTEAFF. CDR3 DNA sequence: TGCAGCGTTGAACGGGGGGCTTGGGGGAACACTGAAGCTTTCTTT. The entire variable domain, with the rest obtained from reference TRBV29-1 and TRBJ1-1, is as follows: SAVISQKPSRDICQRGTSLTIQCQVDSQVTMMFWYRQQPGQSLTLIATANQGSEATYESGFVIDKFPISRPNLTFSTLTVSNMSPEDSSIYLCSVERGAWGNTEAFFGQGTRLTVV.

CDR3 in amino acids: CASSSSGSPYNEQFF. CDR3 DNA sequence: TGTGCCAGCAGCTCAAGTGGGAGCCCCTACAATGAGCAGTTCTTC. The rearrangement uses TRBV11-3 and TRBJ2-1, with a tentative D call TRBD2 (5 bases). The V and J ends lost 4 bases and 2 bases respectively, with 12 bases between them. Germline CDR1 reads SGHNT; CDR2 reads YENEEA. CDR3 length: 15 amino acids.

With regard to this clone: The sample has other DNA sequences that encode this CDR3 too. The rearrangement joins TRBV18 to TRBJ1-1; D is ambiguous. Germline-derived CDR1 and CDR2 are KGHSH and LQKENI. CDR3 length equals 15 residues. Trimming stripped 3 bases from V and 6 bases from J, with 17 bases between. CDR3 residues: CASSPRGWDGAEAFF. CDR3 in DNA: TGTGCCAGCTCACCCCGGGGTTGGGATGGGGCTGAAGCTTTCTTT.

The CDR3 reads CASRPTGEAYNEQFF. CDR3 nucleotides: TGTGCCAGCAGGCCGACAGGGGAGGCCTACAATGAGCAGTTCTTC. The chain couples TRBV5-4 to TRBJ2-1; 8 nucleotides agree with TRBD1. After removal of 5 bases from V and 2 bases from J, the junction contained 6 bases not matched to a gene. The CDR3 spans 15 residues. CDR1 is SGHNT and CDR2 is YYREEE in the germline V gene (reference sequence).

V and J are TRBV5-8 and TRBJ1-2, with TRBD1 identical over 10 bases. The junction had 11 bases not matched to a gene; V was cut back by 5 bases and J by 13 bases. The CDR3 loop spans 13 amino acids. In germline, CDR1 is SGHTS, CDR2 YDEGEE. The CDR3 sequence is CASRRGTGASSTF. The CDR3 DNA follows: TGTGCCAGCAGGCGCGGGACAGGGGCTTCGAGCACCTTC. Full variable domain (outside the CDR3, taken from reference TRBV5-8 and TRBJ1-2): EAGVTQSPTHLIKTRGQQATLRCSPISGHTSVYWYQQALGLGLQFLLWYDEGEERNRGNFPPRFSGRQFPNYSSELNVNALELEDSALYLCASRRGTGASSTFGSGTRLTVV.

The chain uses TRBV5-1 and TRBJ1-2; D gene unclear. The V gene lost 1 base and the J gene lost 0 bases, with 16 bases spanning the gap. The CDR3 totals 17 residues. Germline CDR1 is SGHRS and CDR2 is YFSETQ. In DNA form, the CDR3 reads TGCGCCAGCAGCTTGTCGGGCCCGGGGTATCCTAACTATGGCTACACCTTC. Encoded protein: CASSLSGPGYPNYGYTF.

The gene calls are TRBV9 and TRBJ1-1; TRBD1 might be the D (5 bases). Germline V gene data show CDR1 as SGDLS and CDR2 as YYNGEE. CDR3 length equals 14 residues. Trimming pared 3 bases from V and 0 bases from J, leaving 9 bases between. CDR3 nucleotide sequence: TGTGCCAGCAGCGCCACAGGTCTGAACACTGAAGCTTTCTTT. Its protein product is CASSATGLNTEAFF. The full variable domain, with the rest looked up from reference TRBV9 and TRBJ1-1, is DSGVTQTPKHLITATGQRVTLRCSPRSGDLSVYWYQQSLDQGLQFLIQYYNGEERAKGNILERFSAQQFPDLHSELNLSSLELGDSALYFCASSATGLNTEAFFGQGTRLTVV.

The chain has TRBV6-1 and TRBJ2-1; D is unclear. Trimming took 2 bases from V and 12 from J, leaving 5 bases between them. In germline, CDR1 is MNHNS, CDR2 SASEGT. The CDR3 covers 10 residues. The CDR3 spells CASSELRQFF. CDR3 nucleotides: TGTGCCAGCAGTGAACTAAGGCAGTTCTTC.

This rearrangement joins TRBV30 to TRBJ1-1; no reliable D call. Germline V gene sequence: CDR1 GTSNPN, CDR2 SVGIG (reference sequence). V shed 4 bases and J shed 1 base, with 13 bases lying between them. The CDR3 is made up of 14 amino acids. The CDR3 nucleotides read TGTGCCTGGAAGCGTCTTGTCTCGAACACTGAAGCTTTCTTT. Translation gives CAWKRLVSNTEAFF.

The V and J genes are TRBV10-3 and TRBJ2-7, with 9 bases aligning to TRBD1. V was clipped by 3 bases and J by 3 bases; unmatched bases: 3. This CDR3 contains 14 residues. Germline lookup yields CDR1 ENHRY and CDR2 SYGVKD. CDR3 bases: TGTGCCATCAGTGAACCGGGACAGGGCTACGAGCAGTACTTC. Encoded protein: CAISEPGQGYEQYF.

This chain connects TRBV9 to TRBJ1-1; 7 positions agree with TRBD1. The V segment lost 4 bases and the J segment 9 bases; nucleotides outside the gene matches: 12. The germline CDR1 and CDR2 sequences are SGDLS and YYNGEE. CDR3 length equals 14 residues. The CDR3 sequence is CASSHTRGTEKAFF. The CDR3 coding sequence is TGTGCCAGCAGCCATACACGCGGGACAGAAAAAGCTTTCTTT.

CDR3 bases: TGTGCCAGCAACGACAGGGAGGACACCGGGGAGCTGTTTTTT. It is translated as CASNDREDTGELFF. V gene TRBV9 combines with J gene TRBJ2-2; D may be TRBD1 (7 bases). Per germline, CDR1 SGDLS and CDR2 YYNGEE. V was cut by 6 bases and J by 3 bases, with 12 bases left in between. The CDR3 extends over 14 amino acids.

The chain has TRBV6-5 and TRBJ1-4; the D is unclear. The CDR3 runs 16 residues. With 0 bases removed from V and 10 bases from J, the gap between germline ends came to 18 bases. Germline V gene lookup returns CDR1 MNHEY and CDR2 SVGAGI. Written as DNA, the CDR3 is TGTGCCAGCAGTTACTCCCCGGGTTCTGTCGTAGGAAAACTGTTTTTT. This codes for CASSYSPGSVVGKLFF.

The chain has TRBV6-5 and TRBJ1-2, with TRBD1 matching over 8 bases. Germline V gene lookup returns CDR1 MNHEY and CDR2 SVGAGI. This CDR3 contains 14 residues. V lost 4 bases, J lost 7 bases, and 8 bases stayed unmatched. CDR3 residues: CASSSTRGQVGYTF. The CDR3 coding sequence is TGTGCCAGCAGTTCTACCAGGGGGCAGGTTGGCTACACCTTC.